The 17 T cell receptor beta chains in this list originate from one sample, sequenced in a study of shared clonotypes between healthy human individuals. Using immunoSEQ multiplex PCR, the repertoire was profiled, and TCRdb retains in-frame clones only, with some absent. The repertoire holds about 2.3 million clones, with approximately 93% as singletons. The sequenced sample consisted of naive CD4+ T cells from PBMCs. The subset here: CD45RA+ positively selected. Receptors originate from a man aged 18 to 30 in good health. Some clones in this sample may be carry-over from other donors' samples.

This clone was counted a single time. The chain has TRBV7-3 and TRBJ1-1; a weak D match, TRBD1 (5 bases). CDR3 length: 13 amino acids. The germline CDR1 and CDR2 sequences are SGHTA and FQGTGA. The V gene lost 3 bases and the J gene lost 5 bases, with 10 bases spanning the gap. CDR3 loop: CASSFPGGTEAFF. The DNA of the CDR3 is TGTGCCAGCAGCTTCCCGGGGGGAACTGAAGCTTTCTTT.

Worth noting for this clone: In the same sample, other DNA sequences code for this CDR3. The rearrangement joins TRBV5-1 to TRBJ2-7; tentatively, D is TRBD1 (6 bases). V lost 1 base and J lost 4, with 9 bases in between. Per the germline V gene, CDR1 is SGHRS and CDR2 is YFSETQ. The CDR3 is 13 residues long. In nucleotides, the CDR3 is TGCGCCAGCAGCTTGCCAGGGGCGTACGAGCAGTACTTC. This codes for CASSLPGAYEQYF.

This clone was detected once. V is TRBV7-9 and J is TRBJ1-2; 8 nucleotides match TRBD1. Germline V CDR1 and CDR2: SEHNR, FQNEAQ (reference sequence). V shed 7 bases, J shed 0 bases, and the junction held 7 bases outside the gene matches. This CDR3 region has 15 residues. The CDR3 sequence: CASNRGQVTNYGYTF. CDR3 bases: TGTGCCAGCAACCGGGGACAGGTCACTAACTATGGCTACACCTTC. Full variable domain (rest looked up from reference TRBV7-9 and TRBJ1-2): DTGVSQNPRHKITKRGQNVTFRCDPISEHNRLYWYRQTLGQGPEFLTYFQNEAQLEKSRLLSDRFSAERPKGSFSTLEIQRTEQGDSAMYLCASNRGQVTNYGYTFGSGTRLTVV.

This chain links TRBV18 with TRBJ2-7, with TRBD2 identical over 10 bases. The CDR3 is 12 residues long. Germline CDR1 and CDR2: KGHSH and LQKENI. The J segment lost 7 bases and the V segment lost 4 bases, leaving 1 base of the junction unmatched. In DNA, the CDR3 is TGTGCCAGCTCACAGCGGGAGGGAGAGCAGTACTTC. Amino acid sequence: CASSQREGEQYF.

CDR3 nucleotide sequence: TGTGCCAGCCTTCACCTATCTGCACAGGGGGCAGATGGCTACACCTTC. Encoded protein: CASLHLSAQGADGYTF. The gene calls are TRBV28 and TRBJ1-2, with TRBD1 identical over 9 bases. V lost 8 bases to trimming and J lost 6 bases; unmatched junction nucleotides: 16. Per germline, CDR1 MDHEN and CDR2 SYDVKM. CDR3 length: 16 residues.

The chain uses TRBV5-1 and TRBJ2-5, with 8 bases lining up with TRBD1. The V gene's germline CDR1 is SGHRS and CDR2 YFSETQ. The trim removed 4 bases at V and 2 bases at J, leaving 10 bases unmatched. There are 16 residues in the CDR3. CDR3 residues: CASSQGALSEQETQYF. Written as DNA, the CDR3 is TGCGCCAGCAGCCAGGGGGCGCTTTCTGAACAAGAGACCCAGTACTTC.

This chain links TRBV27 with TRBJ1-1, with D tentatively TRBD1 (5 bases). This CDR3 is 15 amino acids long. Trimming left V 5 bases short and J 8 bases short, with 21 bases between. In germline, CDR1 is MNHEY, CDR2 SMNVEV (reference sequence). The CDR3 DNA follows: TGTGCCAGCAGTCCAAGAAAAACAGGACTGGGGGAAGCTTTCTTT. Translation: CASSPRKTGLGEAFF.

The J gene is TRBJ2-1, the V gene TRBV7-9; 11 bases map to TRBD1. Germline CDR1 and CDR2: SEHNR and FQNEAQ (reference sequence). Germline trimming cut 5 bases from V and 4 bases from J; bases unmatched to any gene: 4. This CDR3 contains 15 residues. The CDR3 spells CASSQGTGGYNEQFF. The CDR3 nucleotides read TGTGCCAGCAGCCAAGGGACAGGGGGTTACAATGAGCAGTTCTTC.

The chain recombines TRBV29-1 with TRBJ2-5, with 7 bases matching TRBD1. Per germline, CDR1 SQVTM and CDR2 ANQGSEA. The J segment lost 1 base and the V segment lost 6 bases, leaving 2 bases of the junction unmatched. This CDR3 is built from 12 residues. The CDR3 region has the DNA TGCAGCGTGGACAGGTTCCAAGAGACCCAGTACTTC. Encoded protein: CSVDRFQETQYF.

V usage is TRBV7-8 and J usage is TRBJ1-1, with D hard to call. The CDR3 covers 14 residues. Germline CDR1 SGHVS, CDR2 FQNEAQ. Trimming removed 0 bases at V and 5 bases at J, with 10 bases between. CDR3 sequence (DNA): TGTGCCAGCAGCTTAGCCATTAAGGAAACTGAAGCTTTCTTT. Translation gives CASSLAIKETEAFF.

A single count supports this clone. This chain links TRBV28 with TRBJ1-4; no reliable D call. The CDR3 totals 13 residues. Trimming removed 6 bases from V and 5 bases from J, with 10 bases in between. CDR1 and CDR2 from the germline V gene are MDHEN and SYDVKM. For the CDR3, the DNA is TGTGCCAGCAGAGGACGCATCAATGAAAAACTGTTTTTT. Protein product: CASRGRINEKLFF.

The chain recombines TRBV15 with TRBJ1-3, with D perhaps matching TRBD1 (5 bases). CDR3 size: 13 residues. Trimming removed 0 bases from V and 10 bases from J, with 10 bases in between. CDR1 is LNHNV and CDR2 is YYDKDF in the germline V gene (reference sequence). DNA for the CDR3: TGTGCCACCAGCAGAGACCCCGAGGGGACCATATATTTT. Translating gives CATSRDPEGTIYF. Complete variable domain (other parts from reference TRBV15 and TRBJ1-3): DAMVIQNPRYQVTQFGKPVTLSCSQTLNHNVMYWYQQKSSQAPKLLFHYYDKDFNNEADTPDNFQSRRPNTSFCFLDIRSPGLGDTAMYLCATSRDPEGTIYFGEGSWLTVV.

The chain uses TRBV25-1 and TRBJ2-7; 11 bases align to TRBD1. The germline V gene encodes CDR1 MGHDK and CDR2 SYGVNS. This CDR3 comprises 14 residues. Trimming removed 4 bases from V and 6 bases from J; junction bases left unmatched: 5. The CDR3 DNA sequence: TGTGCCAGCAGTGGCTCCGGGACAGGGGGCGAGCAGTACTTC. It codes for CASSGSGTGGEQYF.

The chain employs TRBV6-1 and TRBJ2-1; 7 bases line up with TRBD2. V dropped 7 bases and J dropped 1; count of bases not matched to a gene: 4. Per the germline V gene, CDR1 is MNHNS and CDR2 is SASEGT. The CDR3 spans 14 residues. CDR3 region: CASTGGRSYNEQFF. DNA of the CDR3: TGTGCCAGCACGGGCGGGAGATCCTACAATGAGCAGTTCTTC.

The chain recombines TRBV7-8 with TRBJ2-3, with 12 bases aligning to TRBD2. V shed 5 bases, J shed 4 bases, and the junction held 7 bases outside the gene matches. Germline lookup yields CDR1 SGHVS and CDR2 FQNEAQ. The length of the CDR3 is 16 residues. The DNA of the CDR3 is TGTGCCAGCAGCCTAAGGACTAGCGGGACCCCAGATACGCAGTATTTT. Protein sequence: CASSLRTSGTPDTQYF. The full variable domain, rest sourced from reference TRBV7-8 and TRBJ2-3, is GAGVSQSPRYKVAKRGQDVALRCDPISGHVSLFWYQQALGQGPEFLTYFQNEAQLDKSGLPSDRFFAERPEGSVSTLKIQRTQQEDSAVYLCASSLRTSGTPDTQYFGPGTRLTVL.

This chain uses TRBV5-4 with TRBJ1-2; D not resolved. The CDR3 is 14 residues long. The V and J ends lost 4 bases and 6 bases respectively, with 16 bases between them. The germline gives CDR1 SGHNT, CDR2 YYREEE (reference sequence). The CDR3 sequence: CASSPWAARHGYTF. The CDR3 DNA sequence: TGTGCCAGCAGCCCGTGGGCAGCTCGCCATGGCTACACCTTC.

Remarks on this clone: This CDR3 is also generated by other DNA sequences in the sample. The rearrangement links TRBV19 to TRBJ2-3, with D hard to call. The V and J ends lost 1 base and 2 bases respectively, with 7 bases between them. Looked up from germline, CDR1 is LNHDA and CDR2 is SQIVND (reference sequence). CDR3 length equals 14 residues. The CDR3 nucleotides read TGTGCCAGTAGTATAGGCGGAGCCACAGATACGCAGTATTTT. Protein sequence: CASSIGGATDTQYF.